This TCR beta chain was obtained from a study of blood T cell repertoires in COVID-19. Method: immunoSEQ multiplex PCR; TCRdb's copy keeps in-frame clones and lacks some. The sample records roughly 190,000 clones, approximately 73% being singletons. CDR1 and CDR2 (germline): SGHRS, YFSETQ. The CDR3 is 18 amino acids. V was pared by 0 bases and J by 4 bases, with 13 bases of the junction left unmatched. Categorization into cohorts depended on clinical history that participants reported. The sample consisted of PBMCs or T cells enriched from blood (not recorded which). This TCR derives from a woman aged 50 to 65 with acute COVID-19. This sequence joins TRBV5-1 and TRBJ2-5, with 9 positions matching TRBD1. The CDR3 reads CASSLGSGTGFFRETQYF. For the CDR3, the DNA is TGCGCCAGCAGCTTGGGATCCGGGACAGGGTTTTTCAGAGAGACCCAGTACTTC.